This T cell receptor (beta chain) was captured in a study of T cells after posttransplantation cyclophosphamide. Study findings and constraints: Donor-recipient repertoire similarity was low at 1-2 months, rising over year one. Tissue-infiltrating T cells from skin or gut overlapped little with blood T cells.

Sequencing used immunoSEQ multiplex PCR; TCRdb keeps in-frame clones, though not all of them. Of around 4,600 clones detected, 82% appear once; the ten largest clones hold 15% to 20%. The CDR3 runs to 15 residues. Trimming took 2 bases from V and 10 from J; bases not matched to a gene: 12. Germline V gene sequence: CDR1 GTSNPN, CDR2 SVGIG (reference sequence). For this clone: Its antigen remains unidentified.

A marrow graft followed busulfan-fludarabine conditioning, with cyclophosphamide on days +3 and +4. The sample was PBMCs, taken 86 days after allogeneic stem cell transplant with posttransplant cyclophosphamide. The V and J genes are TRBV30 and TRBJ1-2, with 11 bases aligning to TRBD1. The source is a male patient aged 50 to 59 who received an allogeneic stem cell transplant from an unrelated donor, was CMV-positive, and had acute GVHD only. Certain T cells may be donor cells from the graft. The DNA for the CDR3 is TGTGCCTGGAGTTGGACAGGGGGCGCGACGGAATCCTACACCTTC. Protein: CAWSWTGGATESYTF.